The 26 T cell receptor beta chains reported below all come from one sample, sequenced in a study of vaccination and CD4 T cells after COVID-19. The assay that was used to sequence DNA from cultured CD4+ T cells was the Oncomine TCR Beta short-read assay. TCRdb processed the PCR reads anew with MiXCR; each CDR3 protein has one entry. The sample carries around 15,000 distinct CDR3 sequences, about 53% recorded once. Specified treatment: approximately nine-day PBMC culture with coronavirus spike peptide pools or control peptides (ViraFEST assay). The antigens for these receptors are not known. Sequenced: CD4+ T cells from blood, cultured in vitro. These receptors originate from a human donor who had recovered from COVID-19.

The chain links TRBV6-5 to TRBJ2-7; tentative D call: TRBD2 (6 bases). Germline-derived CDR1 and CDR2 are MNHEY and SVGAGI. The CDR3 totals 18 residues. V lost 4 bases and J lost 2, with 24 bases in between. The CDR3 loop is CASSSTVLARNPAYEQYF. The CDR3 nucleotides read TGTGCCAGCAGTTCCACGGTTCTAGCGAGAAACCCAGCCTACGAGCAGTACTTC.

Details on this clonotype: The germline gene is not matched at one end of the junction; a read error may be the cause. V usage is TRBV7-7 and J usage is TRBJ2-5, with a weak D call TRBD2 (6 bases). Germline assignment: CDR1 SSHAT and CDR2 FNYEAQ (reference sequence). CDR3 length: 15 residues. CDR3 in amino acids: CASSPTAGSQETQYF. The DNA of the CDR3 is TGTGCTAGCAGCCCCACGGCGGGGTCCCAAGAGACCCAGTACTTC.

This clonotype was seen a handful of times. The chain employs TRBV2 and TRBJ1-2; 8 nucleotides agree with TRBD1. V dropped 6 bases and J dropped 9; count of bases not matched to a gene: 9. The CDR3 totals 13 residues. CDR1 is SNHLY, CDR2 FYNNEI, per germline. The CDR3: CASRYASGGRYTF. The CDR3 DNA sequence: TGTGCCAGCAGATACGCGTCAGGGGGCCGCTACACCTTC.

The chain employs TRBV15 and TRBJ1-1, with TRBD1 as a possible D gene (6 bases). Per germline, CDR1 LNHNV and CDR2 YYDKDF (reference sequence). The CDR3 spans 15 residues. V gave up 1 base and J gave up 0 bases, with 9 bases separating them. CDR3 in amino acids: CATSRAGALNTEAFF. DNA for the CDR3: TGTGCCACCAGCAGAGCAGGGGCGCTGAACACTGAAGCTTTCTTT.

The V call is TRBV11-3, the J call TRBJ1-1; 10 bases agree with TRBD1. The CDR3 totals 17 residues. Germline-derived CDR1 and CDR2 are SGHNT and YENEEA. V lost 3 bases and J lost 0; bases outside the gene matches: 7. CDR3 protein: CASSFGAGTGVNTEAFF. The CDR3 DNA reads TGTGCCAGCAGCTTTGGAGCGGGGACAGGGGTGAACACTGAAGCTTTCTTT.

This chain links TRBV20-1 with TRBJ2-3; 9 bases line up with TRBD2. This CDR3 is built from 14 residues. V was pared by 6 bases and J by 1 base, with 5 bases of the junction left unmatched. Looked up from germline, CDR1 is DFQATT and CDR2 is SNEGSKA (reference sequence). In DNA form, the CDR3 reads TGCAGTGCGGAAATAGCGGGGGGCACAGATACGCAGTATTTT. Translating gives CSAEIAGGTDTQYF.

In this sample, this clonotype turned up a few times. The CDR3 DNA is TGTGCCAGCAGTTCCGACAGGGGTGGAGGCTACACCTTC. It yields the protein CASSSDRGGGYTF. The rearrangement links TRBV6-5 to TRBJ1-2; 8 nucleotides agree with TRBD1. The CDR3 loop spans 13 amino acids. With 4 bases clipped from V and 8 bases from J, the junction kept 6 bases outside the gene matches. The germline CDR1 and CDR2 sequences are MNHEY and SVGAGI.

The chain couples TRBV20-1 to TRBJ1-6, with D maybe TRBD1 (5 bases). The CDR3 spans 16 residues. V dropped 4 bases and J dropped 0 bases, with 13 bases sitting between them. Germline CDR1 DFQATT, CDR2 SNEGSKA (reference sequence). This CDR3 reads CSAKPYRSSYNSPLHF. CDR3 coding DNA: TGCAGTGCTAAACCTTACAGGAGCTCCTATAATTCACCCCTCCACTTT.

The CDR3 loop is CASKVGRSYEQYF. The CDR3, as DNA: TGTGCCAGCAAGGTCGGGCGCTCCTACGAGCAGTACTTC. V usage is TRBV7-2 and J usage is TRBJ2-7; D remains unclear. V shed 7 bases and J shed 0 bases, with 10 bases lying between them. The CDR3 is 13 residues long. The V gene's germline CDR1 is SGHTA and CDR2 FQGNSA.

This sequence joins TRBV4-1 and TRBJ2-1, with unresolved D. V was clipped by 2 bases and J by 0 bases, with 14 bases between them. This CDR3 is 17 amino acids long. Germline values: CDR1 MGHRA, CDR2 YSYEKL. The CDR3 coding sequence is TGCGCCAGCAGCCAACTTCTAACTCGGGCCTCCTACAATGAGCAGTTCTTC. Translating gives CASSQLLTRASYNEQFF.

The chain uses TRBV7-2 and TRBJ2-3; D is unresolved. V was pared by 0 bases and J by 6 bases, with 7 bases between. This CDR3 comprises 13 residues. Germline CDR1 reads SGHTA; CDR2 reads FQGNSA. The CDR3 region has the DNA TGTGCCAGCAGCTTAGCCTTCGGGGATACGCAGTATTTT. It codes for CASSLAFGDTQYF.

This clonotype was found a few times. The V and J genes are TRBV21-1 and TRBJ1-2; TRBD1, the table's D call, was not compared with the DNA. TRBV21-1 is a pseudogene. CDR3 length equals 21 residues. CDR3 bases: TGTGCCAGCACCCCCCCGGGCCCACAGCCGTATGAGACCGATGCTAACTATGGCTACACCTTC. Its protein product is CASTPPGPQPYETDANYGYTF.

The CDR3, as DNA: TGTGCCAGCAGCCCCACCGCATCTGGAAACACCATATATTTT. It is translated as CASSPTASGNTIYF. V and J are TRBV6-1 and TRBJ1-3; D gene uncertain. V lost 6 bases, J lost 1 base, and 10 bases lay in between. Per germline, CDR1 MNHNS and CDR2 SASEGT. CDR3 length: 14 amino acids.

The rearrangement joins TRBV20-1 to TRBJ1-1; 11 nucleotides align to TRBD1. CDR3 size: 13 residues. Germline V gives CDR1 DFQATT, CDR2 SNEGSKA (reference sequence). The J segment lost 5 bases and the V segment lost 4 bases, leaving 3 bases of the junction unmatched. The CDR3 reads CSAKGQGVTEAFF. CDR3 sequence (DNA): TGCAGTGCTAAGGGACAGGGGGTAACTGAAGCTTTCTTT.

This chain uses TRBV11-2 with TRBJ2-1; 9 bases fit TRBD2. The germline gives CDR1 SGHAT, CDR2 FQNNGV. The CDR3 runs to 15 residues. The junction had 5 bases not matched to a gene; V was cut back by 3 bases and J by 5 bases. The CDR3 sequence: CASSLSSGAHNEQFF. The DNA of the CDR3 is TGTGCCAGCAGCTTGTCTAGCGGGGCCCACAATGAGCAGTTCTTC.

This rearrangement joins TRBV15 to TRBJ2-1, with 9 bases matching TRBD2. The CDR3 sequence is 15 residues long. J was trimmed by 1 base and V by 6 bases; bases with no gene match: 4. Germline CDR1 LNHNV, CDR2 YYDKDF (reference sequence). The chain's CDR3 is CATRQLAGSYNEQFF. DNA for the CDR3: TGTGCCACCAGACAACTAGCGGGTTCCTACAATGAGCAGTTCTTC.

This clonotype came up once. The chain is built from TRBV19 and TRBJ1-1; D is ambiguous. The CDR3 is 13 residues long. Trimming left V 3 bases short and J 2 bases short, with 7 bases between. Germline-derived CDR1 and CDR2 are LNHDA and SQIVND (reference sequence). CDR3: CASSIMGNTEAFF. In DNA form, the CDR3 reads TGTGCCAGTAGTATCATGGGCAACACTGAAGCTTTCTTT.

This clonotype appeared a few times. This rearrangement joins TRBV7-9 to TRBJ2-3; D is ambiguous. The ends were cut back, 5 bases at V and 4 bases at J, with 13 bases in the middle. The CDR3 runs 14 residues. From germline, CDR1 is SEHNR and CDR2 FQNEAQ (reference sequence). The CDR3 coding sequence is TGTGCCAGCAGCCCGAACCTACGCGCAGATACGCAGTATTTT. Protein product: CASSPNLRADTQYF.

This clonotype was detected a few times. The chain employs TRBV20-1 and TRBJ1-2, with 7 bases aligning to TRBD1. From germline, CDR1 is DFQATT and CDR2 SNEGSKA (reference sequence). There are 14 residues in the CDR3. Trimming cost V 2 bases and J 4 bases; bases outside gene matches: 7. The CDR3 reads CSARRRGRVYGYTF. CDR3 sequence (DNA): TGCAGTGCTAGAAGGAGGGGGCGCGTCTATGGCTACACCTTC.

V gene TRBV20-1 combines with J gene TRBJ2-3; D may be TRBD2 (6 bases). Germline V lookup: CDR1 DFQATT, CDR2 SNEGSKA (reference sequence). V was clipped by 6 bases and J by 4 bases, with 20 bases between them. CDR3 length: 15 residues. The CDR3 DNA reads TGCAGTGCCCTCGAAGGAGCTAGCGCCGCAGATACGCAGTATTTT. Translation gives CSALEGASAADTQYF.

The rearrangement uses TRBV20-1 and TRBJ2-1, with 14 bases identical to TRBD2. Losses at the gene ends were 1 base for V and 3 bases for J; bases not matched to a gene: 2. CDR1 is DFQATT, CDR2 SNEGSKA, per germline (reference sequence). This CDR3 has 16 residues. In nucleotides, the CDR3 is TGCAGTGCTAGAGGGACTAGCGGGGGGTTCTACAATGAGCAGTTCTTC. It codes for CSARGTSGGFYNEQFF.

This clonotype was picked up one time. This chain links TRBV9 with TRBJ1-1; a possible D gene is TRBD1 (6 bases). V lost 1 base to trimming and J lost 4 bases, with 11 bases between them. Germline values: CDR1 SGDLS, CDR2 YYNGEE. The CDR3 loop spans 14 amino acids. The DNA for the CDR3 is TGTGCCAGCAGCGTAATACAGGGTTCCACTGAAGCTTTCTTT. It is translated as CASSVIQGSTEAFF.

The CDR3 reads CGASTDTQYF. The CDR3 DNA reads as TGTGGGGCAAGCACAGATACGCAGTATTTT. The chain uses TRBV21-1 and TRBJ2-3. TRBV21-1 is listed as a pseudogene. CDR3 length: 10 amino acids.

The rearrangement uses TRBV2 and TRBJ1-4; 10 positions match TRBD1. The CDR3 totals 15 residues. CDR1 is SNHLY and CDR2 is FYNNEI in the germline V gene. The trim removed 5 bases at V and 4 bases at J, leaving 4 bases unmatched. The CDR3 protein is CASSNRDRGNEKLFF. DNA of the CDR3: TGTGCCAGCAGTAACCGGGACAGGGGTAATGAAAAACTGTTTTTT.

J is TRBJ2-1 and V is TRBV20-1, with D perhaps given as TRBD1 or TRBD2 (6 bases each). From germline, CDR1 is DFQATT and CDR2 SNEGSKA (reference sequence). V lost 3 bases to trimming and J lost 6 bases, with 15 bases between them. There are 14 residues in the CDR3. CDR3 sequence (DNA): TGCAGTGCTAGCGGAGGGGGAGGACCCAATGAGCAGTTCTTC. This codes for CSASGGGGPNEQFF.

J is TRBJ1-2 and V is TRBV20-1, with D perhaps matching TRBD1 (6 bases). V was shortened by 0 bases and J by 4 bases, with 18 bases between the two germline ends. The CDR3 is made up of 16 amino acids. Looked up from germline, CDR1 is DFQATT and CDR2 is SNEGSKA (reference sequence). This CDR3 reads CSARDMGAWDGYGYTF. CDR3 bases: TGCAGTGCTAGAGATATGGGGGCCTGGGATGGCTATGGCTACACCTTC.